What follows describes a single T cell receptor (beta chain). Its antigen is unidentified. This sample stems from a study of OX40 agonist ivuxolimab in advanced cancers. Study-level points and caveats: CD4+ and CD8+ T cells in blood underwent clonal expansion by week 6 at 0.1 to 3.0 mg/kg.

This CDR3 spans 14 amino acids. V was cut by 6 bases and J by 2 bases, with 16 bases left in between. Germline assignment: CDR1 SQVTM and CDR2 ANQGSEA. Assay used: immunoSEQ multiplex PCR; TCRdb lists only in-frame clones, some missing. The repertoire holds about 82,000 clones, with more than 85% as singletons. The rearrangement joins TRBV29-1 to TRBJ1-2; D is perhaps TRBD1 (5 bases). The material was CD4+ or CD8+ T cells sorted from blood, obtained in a trial of the OX40 agonist ivuxolimab. This clonotype was sampled from an adult with an advanced solid tumor such as melanoma, head and neck, liver or kidney cancer. The DNA of the CDR3 is TGCAGCGTACGAGAGGGGTCAGACAACTATGGCTACACCTTC. It specifies CSVREGSDNYGYTF.